The clone carrying this T cell receptor (beta chain) showed up just once. T cells were sequenced at a targeted depth of 1 in 200,000 to 1 in 1 million. The table came from immunoSEQ multiplex PCR; TCRdb's copy has only in-frame clones and leaves some out. The sample holds fewer than 150,000 clones; around four fifths are singletons and the top ten take roughly 3.1%. This specimen comes from a study of cytotoxic CD8 clonotypes in ibrutinib-treated CLL. Study context: Patients gave response samples after a median around twelve months of treatment, range 6 to 36. Mean productive templates were around 240,000; mean productive rearrangements were roughly 100,000.

This sequence originates from a human donor with chronic lymphocytic leukemia. Source: PBMCs, taken after 24 months of ibrutinib treatment.

The CDR3 DNA follows: TGTGCCAGCAGCGCAGGGCCCAATTCACCCCTCCACTTT. Its protein product is CASSAGPNSPLHF. This rearrangement joins TRBV5-4 to TRBJ1-6, with D possibly being TRBD1 (5 bases). Trimming removed 4 bases at V and 7 bases at J, with 9 bases between. Germline V lookup: CDR1 SGHNT, CDR2 YYREEE (reference sequence). The CDR3 runs to 13 residues.